This T cell receptor beta chain was obtained from a study of blood T cell repertoires in COVID-19. In the study overall: There were acute and convalescent COVID-19 samples, and they came from the United States, Italy and Spain. The analysed material was cDNA or gDNA that came from T cells, B-cell-depleted T cells, or PBMCs.

After removal of 3 bases from V and 8 bases from J, the junction contained 4 bases not matched to a gene. The CDR3 spans 16 residues. Germline V CDR1 and CDR2: KGHSH, LQKENI. Authors' analysis steps: The authors estimated nucleated cell counts from reference gene primer amplification. The data were produced by immunoSEQ multiplex PCR, yet TCRdb's version contains in-frame clones alone and is incomplete. V and J calls and clone size are given by that table; D and trimming were obtained from the DNA. The sample lists some 200,000 clones, approximately 85% occurring once. The sequenced sample consisted of peripheral blood. This clonotype was sampled from a woman aged 80 or older with acute or convalescent COVID-19. The chain links TRBV18 to TRBJ2-1; 16 bases map to TRBD2. CDR3 DNA: TGTGCCAGCTCACCCACCGGGACTAGCGGGAGGGATGAGCAGTTCTTC. Translation gives CASSPTGTSGRDEQFF.